This entry lists 30 T cell receptor beta chains sequenced from one sample in a study of technical replicates of blood from several donors. Assay used: immunoSEQ multiplex PCR; TCRdb lists only in-frame clones, some missing. The profile shows tens of thousands of clones, approximately 95% of them singletons. Sequencing input: T cells isolated from PBMCs. Every receptor here comes from a human donor in good health.

The genes are TRBV9 and TRBJ2-2; 11 positions match TRBD2. The V segment lost 8 bases and the J segment 7 bases; nucleotides outside the gene matches: 13. CDR1 and CDR2 from the germline V gene are SGDLS and YYNGEE. The CDR3 spans 16 residues. DNA for the CDR3: TGTGCCAGACTTAGACTAGCGGGAACCTGGGGCGGGGAGCTGTTTTTT. It codes for CARLRLAGTWGGELFF.

This clone showed up just a few times. The V gene is TRBV10-3, the J gene TRBJ1-1; D is unclear. The germline V gene encodes CDR1 ENHRY and CDR2 SYGVKD. The CDR3 totals 13 residues. Trimming shortened V by 7 bases and J by 1 base, and 10 bases separated the two germline ends. The CDR3 region has the DNA TGTGCCATCATGGGCCAGGAGAACACTGAAGCTTTCTTT. This sequence encodes CAIMGQENTEAFF.

The chain employs TRBV7-3 and TRBJ1-1, with D maybe TRBD1 (5 bases). V was pared by 1 base and J by 4 bases, with 7 bases between. CDR3 size: 13 residues. The germline V gene encodes CDR1 SGHTA and CDR2 FQGTGA. For the CDR3, the DNA is TGTGCCAGCAGCTTAAGGGGGGGCACTGAAGCTTTCTTT. Protein: CASSLRGGTEAFF.

The chain links TRBV5-4 to TRBJ2-6, with D perhaps matching TRBD2 (5 bases). Trimming removed 4 bases from V and 0 bases from J, with 5 bases in between. Germline V gene sequence: CDR1 SGHNT, CDR2 YYREEE (reference sequence). The length of the CDR3 is 14 residues. The CDR3 is CASSEGSGANVLTF. The CDR3 coding sequence is TGTGCCAGCAGCGAGGGCTCTGGGGCCAACGTCCTGACTTTC.

This sequence joins TRBV19 and TRBJ1-1; a possible D gene is TRBD1 (6 bases). The CDR3 runs to 15 residues. The germline CDR1 and CDR2 sequences are LNHDA and SQIVND (reference sequence). Trimming took off 7 bases at V and 2 bases at J, with 17 bases between the two ends. For the CDR3, the DNA is TGTGCCAGTACCCCATCGACAGGAGTTAACACTGAAGCTTTCTTT. It translates to CASTPSTGVNTEAFF.

This chain links TRBV28 with TRBJ2-2; 9 nucleotides align to TRBD1. This CDR3 spans 14 amino acids. V was pared by 4 bases and J by 4 bases, with 1 base of the junction left unmatched. Germline CDR1 MDHEN, CDR2 SYDVKM. The CDR3 here is CASSSTGGTGELFF. In nucleotides, the CDR3 is TGTGCCAGCAGTTCGACAGGGGGCACCGGGGAGCTGTTTTTT.

V gene TRBV27 combines with J gene TRBJ2-1; 7 bases match TRBD2. The CDR3 totals 15 residues. Germline CDR1 is MNHEY and CDR2 is SMNVEV (reference sequence). V lost 3 bases, J lost 4 bases, and 6 bases stayed unmatched. CDR3: CASSFSASGYNEQFF. For the CDR3, the DNA is TGTGCCAGCAGTTTTTCGGCTAGCGGATACAATGAGCAGTTCTTC.

The J gene is TRBJ2-1, the V gene TRBV10-1; TRBD2 aligns across 9 bases. CDR1 and CDR2 from the germline V gene are WNHNN and SYGVQD (reference sequence). With V trimmed by 4 bases and J by 3 bases, 4 bases remained unmatched. The CDR3 is 15 amino acids. The CDR3 nucleotides are TGCGCCAGCAGTGGGGGCGGGAGGGTCTACAATGAGCAGTTCTTC. It is translated as CASSGGGRVYNEQFF.

The chain couples TRBV7-2 to TRBJ2-4, with TRBD2 identical over 11 bases. Per germline, CDR1 SGHTA and CDR2 FQGNSA. J was trimmed by 0 bases and V by 1 base; bases with no gene match: 2. The length of the CDR3 is 17 residues. In DNA, the CDR3 is TGTGCCAGCAGCTTAGGGGGACTAGCGGTAGCCAAAAACATTCAGTACTTC. Amino acid sequence: CASSLGGLAVAKNIQYF.

The rearrangement uses TRBV7-2 and TRBJ2-5; 8 nucleotides agree with TRBD2. Germline V lookup: CDR1 SGHTA, CDR2 FQGNSA. The trim removed 1 base at V and 7 bases at J, leaving 11 bases unmatched. The CDR3 has 16 residues. CDR3 protein: CASSLGSGGPLGTQYF. CDR3 coding DNA: TGTGCCAGCAGCTTAGGTTCGGGAGGGCCTTTGGGGACCCAGTACTTC.

The chain is built from TRBV7-9 and TRBJ2-5; 7 nucleotides match TRBD2. The germline V gene encodes CDR1 SEHNR and CDR2 FQNEAQ (reference sequence). The V segment lost 0 bases and the J segment 2 bases; nucleotides outside the gene matches: 15. The CDR3 is made up of 19 amino acids. CDR3 in DNA: TGTGCCAGCAGCTTAGCGCGCGGGAGCGCGACCACCCAGCAAGAGACCCAGTACTTC. Its protein product is CASSLARGSATTQQETQYF. The whole variable domain, remainder taken from reference TRBV7-9 and TRBJ2-5, is DTGVSQNPRHKITKRGQNVTFRCDPISEHNRLYWYRQTLGQGPEFLTYFQNEAQLEKSRLLSDRFSAERPKGSFSTLEIQRTEQGDSAMYLCASSLARGSATTQQETQYFGPGTRLLVL.

This rearrangement joins TRBV2 to TRBJ1-4, with D tentatively TRBD1 (6 bases). The ends were cut back, 4 bases at V and 0 bases at J, with 15 bases in the middle. The CDR3 length is 17 residues. Germline V gives CDR1 SNHLY, CDR2 FYNNEI. CDR3 sequence reads: CASSGGQWTATNEKLFF. The CDR3 DNA reads as TGTGCCAGCAGTGGAGGACAGTGGACTGCAACTAATGAAAAACTGTTTTTT.

The rearrangement joins TRBV4-1 to TRBJ1-5; D ambiguous. Germline V gene data show CDR1 as MGHRA and CDR2 as YSYEKL. This CDR3 spans 17 amino acids. V was pared by 4 bases and J by 0 bases, with 16 bases between. This chain's CDR3 is CASSPVVHQNSNQPQHF. The CDR3 nucleotides read TGCGCCAGCAGCCCAGTCGTCCACCAAAATAGCAATCAGCCCCAGCATTTT.

The chain couples TRBV9 to TRBJ2-2, with 12 bases matching TRBD2. The CDR3 consists of 17 residues. V lost 1 base to trimming and J lost 7 bases; unmatched junction nucleotides: 8. In germline, CDR1 is SGDLS, CDR2 YYNGEE. The CDR3 DNA reads as TGTGCCAGCAGCGTAAGGTCGGCTAGCGGGAGGGACGGGGAGCTGTTTTTT. Encoded protein: CASSVRSASGRDGELFF.

The chain carries TRBV7-8 and TRBJ2-1, with 7 bases matching TRBD1. V shed 5 bases, J shed 5 bases, and the junction held 3 bases outside the gene matches. CDR3 length: 13 residues. Germline assignment: CDR1 SGHVS and CDR2 FQNEAQ. CDR3 DNA sequence: TGTGCCAGCAGCCTAGGGACAGACAATGAGCAGTTCTTC. Translating it yields CASSLGTDNEQFF.

V gene TRBV6-5 combines with J gene TRBJ1-1; D is undetermined. Germline CDR1 and CDR2: MNHEY and SVGAGI. This CDR3 region has 14 residues. Trimming removed 5 bases from V and 4 bases from J, with 14 bases in between. The CDR3 here is CASSPSGGSTEAFF. The CDR3 DNA sequence: TGTGCCAGCAGTCCCTCGGGAGGGAGCACTGAAGCTTTCTTT.

In nucleotides, the CDR3 is TGTGCCAGCAGCTCTCCGGGACAGCTCACAGATACGCAGTATTTT. Its translation is CASSSPGQLTDTQYF. The rearrangement joins TRBV28 to TRBJ2-3, with 7 positions matching TRBD1. The CDR3 sequence is 15 residues long. Germline V lookup: CDR1 MDHEN, CDR2 SYDVKM. V gave up 6 bases and J gave up 2 bases; unmatched junction bases: 8.

V is TRBV18 and J is TRBJ1-2, with 8 bases matching TRBD1. The ends lost 3 bases at V and 9 bases at J; junction bases unmatched: 12. Per the germline V gene, CDR1 is KGHSH and CDR2 is LQKENI. The CDR3 is 15 residues long. CDR3 protein: CASSPLTGEMLRYTF. The CDR3 region has the DNA TGTGCCAGCTCACCCCTGACAGGGGAGATGCTCCGCTACACCTTC.

This chain joins TRBV5-5 and TRBJ1-5; the D gene is possibly TRBD1 (5 bases). CDR1 SGHKS and CDR2 YYEKEE come from the germline V gene (reference sequence). V lost 6 bases and J 5 bases, leaving 15 bases between the germline ends. This CDR3 has 14 amino acids. CDR3 sequence reads: CASTNGWGDQPQHF. In nucleotides, the CDR3 is TGTGCCAGCACAAACGGTTGGGGCGATCAGCCCCAGCATTTT.

The chain recombines TRBV7-2 with TRBJ2-2, with TRBD2 matching 8 bases. CDR1 and CDR2 (germline): SGHTA, FQGNSA. Trimming at V came to 7 bases and at J to 5 bases, leaving 15 bases not matched to a gene. The CDR3 length is 17 residues. CDR3 sequence: CASTTPEHLAGTGELFF. The CDR3 DNA is TGTGCCAGCACCACCCCAGAACATCTAGCGGGTACCGGGGAGCTGTTTTTT.

This rearrangement joins TRBV4-3 to TRBJ1-2, with TRBD1 identical over 7 bases. This CDR3 region has 15 residues. V trimming: 1 base; J trimming: 4 bases; junction bases outside the gene matches: 6. Germline CDR1 reads LGHNA; CDR2 reads YSLEER. The DNA for the CDR3 is TGCGCCAGCAGCCAAGCCCAGGGGGAACCCTATGGCTACACCTTC. This gives the protein CASSQAQGEPYGYTF.

About this clone itself: At one end, the junction sequence differs from germline, possibly due to a read error. J is TRBJ2-5 and V is TRBV7-7; TRBD2 agrees at 7 bases. The germline gives CDR1 SSHAT, CDR2 FNYEAQ (reference sequence). The CDR3 has 13 amino acids. CDR3 residues: CASSSGGGGTQYF. The CDR3 nucleotides are TGTGCTAGCAGCTCAGGCGGGGGAGGGACCCAGTACTTC.

In this sample, this clone turned up once. V usage is TRBV18 and J usage is TRBJ2-1; weak D call: TRBD2 (5 bases). Germline V CDR1 and CDR2: KGHSH, LQKENI. The CDR3 has 16 residues. With 6 bases removed from V and 0 bases from J, the gap between germline ends came to 15 bases. The CDR3 bases are TGTGCCAGCTCCCTTATAGCGTTAAGCTCCTACAATGAGCAGTTCTTC. It codes for CASSLIALSSYNEQFF. Full variable domain (outside the CDR3, taken from reference TRBV18 and TRBJ2-1): NAGVMQNPRHLVRRRGQEARLRCSPMKGHSHVYWYRQLPEEGLKFMVYLQKENIIDESGMPKERFSAEFPKEGPSILRIQQVVRGDSAAYFCASSLIALSSYNEQFFGPGTRLTVL.

The V gene is TRBV4-1, the J gene TRBJ2-7; maybe TRBD2 (6 bases). Trimming removed 0 bases from V and 3 bases from J, with 9 bases in between. The CDR3 is 14 residues long. The germline CDR1 and CDR2 sequences are MGHRA and YSYEKL. CDR3 region: CASSQDTGDYEQYF. CDR3 sequence (DNA): TGCGCCAGCAGCCAAGACACGGGGGACTACGAGCAGTACTTC.

The chain carries TRBV7-8 and TRBJ1-3; D call uncertain. The germline V gene has CDR1 SGHVS and CDR2 FQNEAQ. The length of the CDR3 is 16 residues. The V end lost 2 bases, the J end lost 4 bases, and 15 bases lay between the germline ends. The CDR3 DNA sequence: TGTGCCAGCAGCTTACCGGTCGGCGGTCAGGGAAACACCATATATTTT. Amino acid sequence: CASSLPVGGQGNTIYF. Full variable domain (outside the CDR3, taken from reference TRBV7-8 and TRBJ1-3): GAGVSQSPRYKVAKRGQDVALRCDPISGHVSLFWYQQALGQGPEFLTYFQNEAQLDKSGLPSDRFFAERPEGSVSTLKIQRTQQEDSAVYLCASSLPVGGQGNTIYFGEGSWLTVV.

The V and J genes are TRBV28 and TRBJ2-1; TRBD2 aligns across 7 bases. V gave up 3 bases and J gave up 5 bases; unmatched junction bases: 4. The CDR3 totals 14 residues. Germline V gene data show CDR1 as MDHEN and CDR2 as SYDVKM. CDR3 region: CASSFTGGNNEQFF. The CDR3 region has the DNA TGTGCCAGCAGTTTTACGGGAGGAAACAATGAGCAGTTCTTC.

CDR3 in DNA: TGTGCCTGGACGAGGTCGGGGGACACCGGGGAGCTGTTTTTT. Amino acid sequence: CAWTRSGDTGELFF. The chain employs TRBV30 and TRBJ2-2, with D possibly TRBD2 on 6 matching bases. Trimming removed 4 bases at V and 3 bases at J, with 12 bases between. CDR3 size: 14 residues. Germline CDR1 is GTSNPN and CDR2 is SVGIG (reference sequence).

V gene TRBV10-2 combines with J gene TRBJ2-3; 9 bases line up with TRBD1. The junction had 5 bases not matched to a gene; V was cut back by 3 bases and J by 1 base. The CDR3 runs 16 residues. Germline V gives CDR1 WSHSY, CDR2 SAAADI. CDR3 in DNA: TGCGCCAGCAGTGATTGGGACAGGGTTCGCACAGATACGCAGTATTTT. Protein sequence: CASSDWDRVRTDTQYF.

In its sample, this clone was seen once. The V call is TRBV29-1, the J call TRBJ2-1; 8 bases are a match to TRBD1. CDR1 and CDR2 (germline): SQVTM, ANQGSEA. This CDR3 spans 12 amino acids. J gave up 15 bases and V 6 bases, and 13 bases lay outside the gene matches. This CDR3 is CSVPLPGGGGFF. CDR3 DNA sequence: TGCAGCGTCCCCCTCCCAGGGGGCGGTGGGTTCTTC.

J is TRBJ2-5 and V is TRBV5-4, with 12 bases that match TRBD2. This CDR3 region has 15 residues. V dropped 4 bases and J dropped 4; count of bases not matched to a gene: 5. Germline CDR1 SGHNT, CDR2 YYREEE (reference sequence). In DNA form, the CDR3 reads TGTGCCAGCAGCCGGACTAGCGGGATGGGAGAGACCCAGTACTTC. This sequence encodes CASSRTSGMGETQYF.